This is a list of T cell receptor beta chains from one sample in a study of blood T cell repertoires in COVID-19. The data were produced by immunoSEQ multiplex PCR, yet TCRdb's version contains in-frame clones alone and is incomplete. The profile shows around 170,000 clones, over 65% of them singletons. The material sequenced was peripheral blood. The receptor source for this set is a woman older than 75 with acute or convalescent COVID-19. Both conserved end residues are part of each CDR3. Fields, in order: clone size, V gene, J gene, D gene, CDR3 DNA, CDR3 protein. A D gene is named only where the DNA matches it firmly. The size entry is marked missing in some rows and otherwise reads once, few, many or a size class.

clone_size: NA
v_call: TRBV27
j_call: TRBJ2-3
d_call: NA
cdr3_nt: TGTGCCAGCACCTCTCCGGGATTAGGGTTCCATACGCAGTATTTT
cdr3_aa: CASTSPGLGFHTQYF

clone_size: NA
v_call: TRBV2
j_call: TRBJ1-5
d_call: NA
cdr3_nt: TGTGCCAGCAGTGACGCGGCAGCTAGCAATCAGCCCCAGCATTTT
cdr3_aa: CASSDAAASNQPQHF

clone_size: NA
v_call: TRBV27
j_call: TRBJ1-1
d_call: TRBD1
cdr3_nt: TGTGCCAGCAGATCCGACAGGGGAGACCTCCAGTTTGCTGAAGCTTTCTTT
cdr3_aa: CASRSDRGDLQFAEAFF

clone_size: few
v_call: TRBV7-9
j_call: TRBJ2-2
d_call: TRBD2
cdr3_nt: TGTGCCAGCAGCCTACTAGCGGGAGGGCCCGCCGGGGAGCTGTTTTTT
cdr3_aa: CASSLLAGGPAGELFF

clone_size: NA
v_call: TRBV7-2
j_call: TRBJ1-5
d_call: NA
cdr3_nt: TGTGCCAGCAGCTTAATGGGGGCCGGGCACAATCAGCCCCAGCATTTT
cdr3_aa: CASSLMGAGHNQPQHF

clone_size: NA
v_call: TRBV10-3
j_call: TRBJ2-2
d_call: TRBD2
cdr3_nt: TGTGCCATCAGTGAGACCTTACTAACCAGCGGGAGCGTGAACACCGGGGAGCTGTTTTTT
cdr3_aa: CAISETLLTSGSVNTGELFF

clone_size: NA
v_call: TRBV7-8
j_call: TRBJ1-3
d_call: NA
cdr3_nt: TGTGCCAGCAGCTTCAGGACAGAAGGCTCGTCTGGAAACACCATATATTTT
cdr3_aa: CASSFRTEGSSGNTIYF

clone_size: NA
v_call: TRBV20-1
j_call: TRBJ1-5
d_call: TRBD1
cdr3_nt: TGCAGTGCTAGTCGGGACAGGGACAATCAGCCCCAGCATTTT
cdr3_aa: CSASRDRDNQPQHF

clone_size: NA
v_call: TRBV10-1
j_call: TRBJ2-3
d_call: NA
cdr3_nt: TGCGCCAGCAATGGGGGAGGAGATACGCAGTATTTT
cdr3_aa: CASNGGGDTQYF

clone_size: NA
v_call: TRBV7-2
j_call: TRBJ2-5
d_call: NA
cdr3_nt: TGTGCCAGCAGCTTTCAAGGGGCCATGGGAGAGACCCAGTACTTC
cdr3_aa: CASSFQGAMGETQYF

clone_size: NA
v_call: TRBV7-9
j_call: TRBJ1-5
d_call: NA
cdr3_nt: TGTGCCAGCAGCTTATCTGCAGGGTTGACCTATCAGCCCCAGCATTTT
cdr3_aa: CASSLSAGLTYQPQHF

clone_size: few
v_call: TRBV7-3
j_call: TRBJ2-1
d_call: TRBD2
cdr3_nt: TGTGCCAGCAGCCCAGCGGGAGGGAGGCACAATGAGCAGTTCTTC
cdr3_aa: CASSPAGGRHNEQFF

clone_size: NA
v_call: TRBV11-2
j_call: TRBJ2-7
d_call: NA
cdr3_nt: TGTGCCAGCAGCTCCCACCTGACAGGAGAGCAGTACTTC
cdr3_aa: CASSSHLTGEQYF

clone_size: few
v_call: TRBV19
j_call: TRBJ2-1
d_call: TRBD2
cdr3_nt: TGTGCCAGTAGTATAGTTGTCGGGAGGGGCAATGAGCAGTTCTTC
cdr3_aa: CASSIVVGRGNEQFF

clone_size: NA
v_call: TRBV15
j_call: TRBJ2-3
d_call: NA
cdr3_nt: TGTGCCACCAGCAGAGATTTCCCAGCGCAGGGTACGCAGTATTTT
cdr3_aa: CATSRDFPAQGTQYF

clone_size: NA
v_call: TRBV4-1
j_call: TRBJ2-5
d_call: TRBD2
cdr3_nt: TGCGCCAGCAGCCAAGTGCGGGAGGGCGGCGAAGAGACCCAGTACTTC
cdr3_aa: CASSQVREGGEETQYF

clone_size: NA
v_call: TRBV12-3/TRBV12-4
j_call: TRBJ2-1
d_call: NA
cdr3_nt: TGTGCCAGCAGTTCGGGATCTGAGAGTGAGCAGTTCTTC
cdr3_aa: CASSSGSESEQFF

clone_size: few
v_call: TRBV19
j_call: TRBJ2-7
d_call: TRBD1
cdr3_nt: TGTGCCAGTAGTACTTACTCACAGGGGAGAAGGTCCGAGCAGTACTTC
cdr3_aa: CASSTYSQGRRSEQYF

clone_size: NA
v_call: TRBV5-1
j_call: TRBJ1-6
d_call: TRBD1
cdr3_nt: TGCGCCAGCAGCTTGCGGACAGGGGCGAATTCACCCCTCCACTTT
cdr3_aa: CASSLRTGANSPLHF

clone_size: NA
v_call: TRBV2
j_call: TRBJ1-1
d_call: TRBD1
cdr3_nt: TGTGCCAGCAGTGCTGCAGGGGGCACTGAAGCTTTCTTT
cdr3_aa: CASSAAGGTEAFF

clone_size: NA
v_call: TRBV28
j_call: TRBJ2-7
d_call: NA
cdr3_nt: TGTGCCAGCAGTCTAGACTCCTACGAGCAGTACTTC
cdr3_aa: CASSLDSYEQYF

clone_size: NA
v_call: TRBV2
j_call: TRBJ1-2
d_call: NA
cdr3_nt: TGTGCCAGCAGTGAAAGGGAGTACGGCGGCTACACCTTC
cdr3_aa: CASSEREYGGYTF

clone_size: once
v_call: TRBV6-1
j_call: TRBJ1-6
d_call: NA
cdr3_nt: TGTGCCAGCAGTGATTCAGGGTCGCTTTCACCCCTCCACTTT
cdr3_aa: CASSDSGSLSPLHF

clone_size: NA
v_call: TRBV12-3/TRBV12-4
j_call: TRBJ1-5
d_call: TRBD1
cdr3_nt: TGTGCCAGCATGTTACAGGGGAATCAGCCCCAGCATTTT
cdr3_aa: CASMLQGNQPQHF

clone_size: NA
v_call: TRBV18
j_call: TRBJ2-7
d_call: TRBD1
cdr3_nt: TGTGCCAGCTCACCACCGGACCAGGGGGCCTACGAGCAGTACTTC
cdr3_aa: CASSPPDQGAYEQYF

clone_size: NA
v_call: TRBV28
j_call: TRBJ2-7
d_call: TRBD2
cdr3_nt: TGTGCCAGCAAAACTAGCGGGAGTCACCGCGAGCAGTACTTC
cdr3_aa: CASKTSGSHREQYF

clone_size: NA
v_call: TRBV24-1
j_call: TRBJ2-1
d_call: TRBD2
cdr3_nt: TGTGCCACCAGTGACCTGACTAGCGGGAGGGCCGGTGAGCAGTTCTTC
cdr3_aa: CATSDLTSGRAGEQFF

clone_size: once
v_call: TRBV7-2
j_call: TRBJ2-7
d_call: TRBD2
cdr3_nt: TGTGCCAGCAGCCGGGGGGCAGCGGGAGGCTACGAGCAGTACTTC
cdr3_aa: CASSRGAAGGYEQYF

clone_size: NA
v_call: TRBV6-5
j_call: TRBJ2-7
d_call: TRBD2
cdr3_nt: TGTGCTTCGCGGGGAGGGGCTTCCGAGCAGTACTTC
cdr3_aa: CASRGGASEQYF

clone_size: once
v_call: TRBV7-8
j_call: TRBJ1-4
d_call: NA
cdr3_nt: TGTGCCAGCAGCCCCCGGGGGGGAGGTCCAGAAAAACTGTTTTTT
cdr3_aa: CASSPRGGGPEKLFF

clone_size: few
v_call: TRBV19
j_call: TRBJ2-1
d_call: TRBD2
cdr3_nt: TGTGCCAGTAGTATAGATCAACTAGCGGGAGGAAATGAGCAGTTCTTC
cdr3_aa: CASSIDQLAGGNEQFF

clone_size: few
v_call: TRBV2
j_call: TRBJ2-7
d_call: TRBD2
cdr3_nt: TGTGCCAGCGGGAGGGCCTACGAGCAGTACTTC
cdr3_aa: CASGRAYEQYF

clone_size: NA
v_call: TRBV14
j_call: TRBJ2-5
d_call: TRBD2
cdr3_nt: TGTGCCAGCAGCCAAGGGGTGGGACTAGCCCTAGAGACCCAGTACTTC
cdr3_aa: CASSQGVGLALETQYF

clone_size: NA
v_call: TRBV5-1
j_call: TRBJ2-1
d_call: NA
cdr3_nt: TGCGCCAGCAGCCAGCGGCGCGGGACGGGCAGTGAGCAGTTCTTC
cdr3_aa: CASSQRRGTGSEQFF

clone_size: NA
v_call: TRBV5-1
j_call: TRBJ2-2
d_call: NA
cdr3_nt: TGCGCCAGCAGCCAAGTGGGGCAAGGTGGTTCCGGGGAGCTGTTTTTT
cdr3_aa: CASSQVGQGGSGELFF

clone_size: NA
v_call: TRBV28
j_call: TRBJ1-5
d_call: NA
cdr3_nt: TGTGCCAGCAGTTCTCCCTCCTCGAGCAATCAGCCCCAGCATTTT
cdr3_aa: CASSSPSSSNQPQHF

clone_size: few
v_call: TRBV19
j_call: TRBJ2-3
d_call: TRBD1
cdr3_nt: TGTGCCAGTAGTAGCCACAGGGGCCCAGATACGCAGTATTTT
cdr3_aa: CASSSHRGPDTQYF

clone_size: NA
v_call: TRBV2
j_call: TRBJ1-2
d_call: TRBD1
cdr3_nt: TGTGCCAGCAGTTTGGACAGGACTGGCTACACCTTC
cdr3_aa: CASSLDRTGYTF

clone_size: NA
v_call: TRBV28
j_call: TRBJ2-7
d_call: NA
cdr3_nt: TGTGCCAGCAGTTCCCAGGGAGGTTACTCCTACGAGCAGTACTTC
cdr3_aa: CASSSQGGYSYEQYF

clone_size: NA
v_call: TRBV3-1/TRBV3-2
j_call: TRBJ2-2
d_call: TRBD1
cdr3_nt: TGTGCCAGCAGCCAAGTTCTGGCGCAGGGGGCCACCGGGGAGCTGTTTTTT
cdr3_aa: CASSQVLAQGATGELFF

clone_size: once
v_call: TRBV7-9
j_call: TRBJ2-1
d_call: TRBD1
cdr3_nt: TGTGCCAGCAGCCCACGAGGGGGACAGGGTTACAATGAGCAGTTCTTC
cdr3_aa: CASSPRGGQGYNEQFF

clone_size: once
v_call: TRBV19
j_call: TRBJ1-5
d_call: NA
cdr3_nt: TGTGCCAGTTCGGACAGCCCCAATCAGCCCCAGCATTTT
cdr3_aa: CASSDSPNQPQHF

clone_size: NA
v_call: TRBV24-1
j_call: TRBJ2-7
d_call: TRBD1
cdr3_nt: TGTGCCACCAGTGATTCCAGACAGGGGCGATCCTACGAGCAGTACTTC
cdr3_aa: CATSDSRQGRSYEQYF

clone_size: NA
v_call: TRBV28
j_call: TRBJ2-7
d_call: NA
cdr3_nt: TGTGCCAGCAGTTTATGGCCGAGCTCCTACGAGCAGTACTTC
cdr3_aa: CASSLWPSSYEQYF

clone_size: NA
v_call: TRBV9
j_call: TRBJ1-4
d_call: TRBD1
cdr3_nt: TGTGCCAGCAGCGCCGGGACAGGTGATAATGAAAAACTGTTTTTT
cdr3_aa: CASSAGTGDNEKLFF